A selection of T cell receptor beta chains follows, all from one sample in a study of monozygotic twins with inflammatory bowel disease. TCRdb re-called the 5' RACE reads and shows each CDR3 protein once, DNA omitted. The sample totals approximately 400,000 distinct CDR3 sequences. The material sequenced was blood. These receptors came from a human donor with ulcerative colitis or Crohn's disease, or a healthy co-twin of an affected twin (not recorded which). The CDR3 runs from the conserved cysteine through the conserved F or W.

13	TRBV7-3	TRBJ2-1	CASSTPKLNEQFF
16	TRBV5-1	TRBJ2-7	CASSLAGPNGDYEQYF
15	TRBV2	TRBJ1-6	CASMGSYRFNSPLHF
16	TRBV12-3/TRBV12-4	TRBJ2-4	CASSAIGGKVGNIQYF
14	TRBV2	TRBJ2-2	CASFRGSNTGELFF
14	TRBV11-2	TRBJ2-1	CASSFSRASSEQFF
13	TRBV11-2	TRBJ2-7	CASSSELVYEQYF
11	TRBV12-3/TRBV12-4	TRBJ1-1	CASIQEQKAFF
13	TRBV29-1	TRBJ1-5	CSVGGGSNQPQHF
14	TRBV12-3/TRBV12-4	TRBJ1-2	CASTRQGPNYGYTF
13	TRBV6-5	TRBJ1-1	CASNFAGNTEAFF
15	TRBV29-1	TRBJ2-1	CSVVVPASGVVEQFF
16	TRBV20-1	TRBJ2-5	CSARGTSGRGGETQYF
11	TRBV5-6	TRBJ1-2	CASSLYDGYTF
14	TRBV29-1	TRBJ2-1	CSVRYGSGPSEQFF
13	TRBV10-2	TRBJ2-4	CASSDEGKNIQYF
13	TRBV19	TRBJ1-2	CASSISGNYGYTF
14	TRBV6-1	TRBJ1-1	CASSTGTGATQAFF
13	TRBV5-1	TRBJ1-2	CASSLDRENGYTF
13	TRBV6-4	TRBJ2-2	CASSDRDTGELFF
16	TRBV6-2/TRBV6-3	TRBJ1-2	CASSTPGQGPHYGYTF
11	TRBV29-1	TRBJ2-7	CSVRQGSEQYF
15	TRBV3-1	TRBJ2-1	CASSFGLAGANEQFF
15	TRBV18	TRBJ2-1	CASSPGGRVTNEQFF
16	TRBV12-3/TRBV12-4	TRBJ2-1	CASSLVGTGFYNEQFF
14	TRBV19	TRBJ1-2	CASSSTRDPHGYTF
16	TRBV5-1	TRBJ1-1	CASSLAGPGVTTEAFF
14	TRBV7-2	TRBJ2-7	CASSPGQFTYEQYF
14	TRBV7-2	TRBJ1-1	CASSQSLGNTEAFF
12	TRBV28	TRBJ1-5	CASSFPDSPQHF
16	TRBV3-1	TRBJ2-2	CASSQPDPRGTGELFF
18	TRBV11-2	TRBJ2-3	CASSLMGGGLPYTDTQYF
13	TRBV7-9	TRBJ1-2	CASSHPDLYGYTF
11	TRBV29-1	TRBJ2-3	CSVEQGHTQYF
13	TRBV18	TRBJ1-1	CASSAGVPTEAFF
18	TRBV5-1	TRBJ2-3	CASSPRLLTSGGTDTQYF
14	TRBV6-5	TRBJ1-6	CASSYYGLLSPLHF
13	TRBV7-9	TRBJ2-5	CASSFGGPETQYF
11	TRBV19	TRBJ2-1	CASRTGLEKFF
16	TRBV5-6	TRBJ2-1	CASSFLRENLYNEQFF
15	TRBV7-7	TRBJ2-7	CASSPLAGPGGEQYF
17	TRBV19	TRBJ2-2	CASTGLAGSANTGELFF
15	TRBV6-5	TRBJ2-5	CASSYEAGGLMRQYF
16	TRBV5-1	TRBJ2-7	CASSLAGGNRPYEQYF
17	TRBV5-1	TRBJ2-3	CASSPGLAGESTDTQYF
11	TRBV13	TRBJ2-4	CASSSATVQYF
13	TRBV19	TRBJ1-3	CASSQARDSTIYF
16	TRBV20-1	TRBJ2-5	CSARGWDLRWGETQYF
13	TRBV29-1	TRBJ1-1	CSVTGTAPYEAFF
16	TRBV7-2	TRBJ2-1	CASSLEAAGAYNEQFF
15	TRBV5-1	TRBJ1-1	CASSSSLTGVAEAFF
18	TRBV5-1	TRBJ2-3	CASSLVRLARGVTDTQYF
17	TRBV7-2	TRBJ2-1	CASSSTGALAGNNEQFF
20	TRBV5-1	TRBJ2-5	CASSLADGSGGAPRQETQYF
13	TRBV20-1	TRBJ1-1	CSATQGTYTEAFF